A selection of T cell receptor beta chains follows, all from one sample in a study of spatial heterogeneity in lung cancer. MiXCR, applied by TCRdb to the 5' RACE reads, yields one record per CDR3 protein. The repertoire holds about 9,300 distinct CDR3 sequences, with roughly 6.8% as singletons. This specimen was lung tumor tissue, taken at surgery. The receptors were gathered from a male donor with early-stage non-small cell lung cancer. Each CDR3 is given with its conserved first and last residue. The D gene is left open where the match is weak. Size values are once, few and many counts, or a class for expanded clones, and some rows have none.

clone size	V gene	D gene	J gene	CDR3 length	CDR3 protein	CDR3 DNA
many	TRBV6-6	.	TRBJ2-1	14	CASSYSTAGNEQFF	TGTGCCAGCAGTTACTCCACAGCAGGCAATGAGCAGTTCTTC
many	TRBV20-1	TRBD1	TRBJ1-5	13	CSALQGAGQPQHF	TGCAGTGCTCTACAGGGGGCCGGTCAGCCCCAGCATTTT
many	TRBV10-2	.	TRBJ2-1	10	CASRDNEQFF	TGCGCCAGCAGGGACAATGAGCAGTTCTTC
many	TRBV24-1	.	TRBJ1-5	14	CATRGGGENQPQHF	TGTGCCACCAGGGGTGGGGGCGAAAATCAGCCCCAGCATTTT
many	TRBV30	TRBD2	TRBJ2-1	16	CAWIGGLAEPYNEQFF	TGTGCCTGGATTGGGGGACTAGCGGAACCCTACAATGAGCAGTTCTTC
many	TRBV20-1	TRBD1	TRBJ2-7	12	CSAFRGPYEQYF	TGCAGTGCTTTCAGGGGGCCCTACGAGCAGTACTTC
many	TRBV20-1	.	TRBJ1-5	15	CSASRPTGPNQPQHF	TGCAGTGCTAGTAGACCGACAGGACCAAATCAGCCCCAGCATTTT
medium-sized	TRBV10-1	TRBD1	TRBJ1-1	17	CASSESLLQGKNTEAFF	TGCGCCAGCAGTGAGTCTTTGCTACAGGGGAAGAACACTGAAGCTTTCTTT
.	TRBV20-1	.	TRBJ2-3	17	CSARDLGGRGSTDTQYF	TGCAGTGCTAGAGATCTCGGTGGCAGGGGAAGCACAGATACGCAGTATTTT
medium-sized	TRBV29-1	.	TRBJ2-1	13	CSVEGIGYNEQFF	TGCAGCGTTGAGGGGATAGGGTACAATGAGCAGTTCTTC
many	TRBV6-2/TRBV6-3	TRBD1	TRBJ1-5	15	CASSQWTGMGQPQHF	TGTGCCAGCAGCCAATGGACAGGGATGGGTCAGCCCCAGCATTTT
few	TRBV7-2	TRBD1	TRBJ2-7	14	CASSWGQGVGEQYF	TGTGCCAGCAGCTGGGGCCAGGGGGTAGGGGAGCAGTACTTC
few	TRBV4-1	TRBD2	TRBJ2-3	16	CASSQFRAGDADTQYF	TGCGCCAGCAGCCAATTTAGGGCGGGGGACGCAGATACGCAGTATTTT
medium-sized	TRBV6-4	.	TRBJ1-5	13	CASTLRGNQPQHF	TGTGCCAGCACCCTCAGAGGCAATCAGCCCCAGCATTTT
many	TRBV7-9	.	TRBJ1-2	17	CASSSPSSLGPNYGYTF	TGTGCCAGCAGCTCACCCTCCTCCCTCGGACCCAACTATGGCTACACCTTC
many	TRBV7-2	TRBD2	TRBJ2-1	16	CASSVGLAGRGNEQFF	TGTGCCAGCAGCGTGGGACTAGCGGGGAGAGGCAATGAGCAGTTCTTC
many	TRBV28	TRBD1	TRBJ1-5	16	CASSLGYGQDNQPQHF	TGTGCCAGCAGTTTAGGTTATGGACAGGACAATCAGCCCCAGCATTTT
few	TRBV20-1	.	TRBJ2-5	13	CSASRLDQETQYF	TGCAGTGCTAGCAGACTAGATCAAGAGACCCAGTACTTC
medium-sized	TRBV20-1	.	TRBJ1-1	12	CSARVYYTEAFF	TGCAGTGCTAGAGTGTACTACACTGAAGCTTTCTTT
few	TRBV7-9	TRBD2	TRBJ2-4	18	CASSLPPAGGPAKNIQYF	TGTGCCAGCAGCTTACCTCCCGCGGGGGGGCCCGCCAAAAACATTCAGTACTTC
.	TRBV28	TRBD2	TRBJ2-1	17	CASSLTRTSGGADEQFF	TGTGCCAGCAGTCTCACCCGGACTAGCGGGGGCGCGGATGAGCAGTTCTTC
.	TRBV5-1	TRBD2	TRBJ2-1	18	CASSLGLAGGLSYNEQFF	TGCGCCAGCAGCTTGGGACTAGCGGGGGGGCTGTCCTACAATGAGCAGTTCTTC
many	TRBV12-3/TRBV12-4	.	TRBJ2-3	16	CASSPDSFYRVDTQYF	TGTGCCAGCAGTCCGGACTCCTTTTACAGGGTTGATACGCAGTATTTT
many	TRBV10-3	TRBD1	TRBJ2-7	16	CAISHSPGQGGYEQYF	TGTGCCATCTCCCACTCCCCGGGACAGGGGGGATACGAGCAGTACTTC
many	TRBV12-3/TRBV12-4	.	TRBJ1-2	15	CASSLQERANYGYTF	TGTGCCAGCAGTTTACAGGAGAGAGCTAACTATGGCTACACCTTC
many	TRBV18	.	TRBJ1-2	15	CASSPFTGDNYGYTF	TGTGCCAGCTCACCGTTTACAGGCGATAACTATGGCTACACCTTC
many	TRBV6-6	.	TRBJ2-4	15	CASSYSGAGGDIQYF	TGTGCCAGCAGTTACTCAGGTGCAGGGGGGGACATTCAGTACTTC
.	TRBV29-1	.	TRBJ2-1	14	CSVPAPLTYNEQFF	TGCAGCGTCCCCGCTCCACTTACCTACAATGAGCAGTTCTTC
many	TRBV28	.	TRBJ1-4	12	CASTLGFEKLFF	TGTGCCAGCACCTTGGGGTTTGAAAAACTGTTTTTT
many	TRBV28	TRBD1	TRBJ1-6	16	CASTSTGLVGNSPLHF	TGTGCCAGCACTTCGACAGGGTTGGTTGGTAATTCACCCCTCCACTTT
many	TRBV7-9	TRBD1	TRBJ1-6	15	CASSRGQGPWSPLHF	TGTGCCAGCAGCCGAGGACAGGGACCTTGGTCACCCCTCCACTTT
few	TRBV27	TRBD2	TRBJ2-1	13	CASSVGTNNEQFF	TGTGCCAGCAGTGTCGGGACTAACAATGAGCAGTTCTTC
medium-sized	TRBV20-1	.	TRBJ1-6	13	CSARGDGDSPLHF	TGCAGTGCTAGGGGGGACGGCGATTCACCCCTCCACTTT
.	TRBV20-1	.	TRBJ2-1	9	CSAGMEQFF	TGCAGTGCTGGGATGGAGCAGTTCTTC
large	TRBV13	.	TRBJ2-3	15	CASSPRQGRRDTQYF	TGTGCCAGCAGCCCGAGGCAGGGAAGGAGGGATACGCAGTATTTT
many	TRBV7-6	TRBD1	TRBJ1-6	15	CASSSGTANNSPLHF	TGTGCCAGCAGCAGCGGGACAGCCAATAATTCACCCCTCCACTTT
many	TRBV18	TRBD1	TRBJ2-1	16	CASSRGQGASYNEQFF	TGTGCCAGCTCCCGCGGACAGGGGGCGTCCTACAATGAGCAGTTCTTC
many	TRBV7-8	.	TRBJ1-3	14	CASSLSGGGNTIYF	TGTGCCAGCAGCTTAAGTGGCGGTGGAAACACCATATATTTT
few	TRBV12-3/TRBV12-4	TRBD2	TRBJ2-7	16	CASSPAGLAGSLEQYF	TGTGCCAGCAGTCCCGCCGGACTAGCGGGGAGTTTAGAGCAGTACTTC
.	TRBV7-2	.	TRBJ1-1	13	CASSIQSYTEAFF	TGTGCCAGCAGCATTCAGTCTTACACTGAAGCTTTCTTT
few	TRBV12-5	.	TRBJ2-5	12	CASGSPGETQYF	TGTGCTAGTGGTTCGCCAGGAGAGACCCAGTACTTC
.	TRBV20-1	.	TRBJ1-2	14	CSARDQGQIYGYTF	TGCAGTGCTAGAGATCAAGGACAGATCTATGGCTACACCTTC
many	TRBV4-3	.	TRBJ2-7	16	CASSQEPLAGNYEQYF	TGCGCCAGCAGCCAAGAACCCCTGGCAGGAAACTACGAGCAGTACTTC
many	TRBV20-1	.	TRBJ1-5	16	CSASDYSGQDYQPQHF	TGCAGTGCTAGTGACTACTCGGGGCAAGACTATCAGCCCCAGCATTTT
few	TRBV30	TRBD1	TRBJ1-6	16	CAWSRWTGANVSPLHF	TGTGCCTGGAGTCGGTGGACAGGGGCGAATGTTTCACCCCTCCACTTT